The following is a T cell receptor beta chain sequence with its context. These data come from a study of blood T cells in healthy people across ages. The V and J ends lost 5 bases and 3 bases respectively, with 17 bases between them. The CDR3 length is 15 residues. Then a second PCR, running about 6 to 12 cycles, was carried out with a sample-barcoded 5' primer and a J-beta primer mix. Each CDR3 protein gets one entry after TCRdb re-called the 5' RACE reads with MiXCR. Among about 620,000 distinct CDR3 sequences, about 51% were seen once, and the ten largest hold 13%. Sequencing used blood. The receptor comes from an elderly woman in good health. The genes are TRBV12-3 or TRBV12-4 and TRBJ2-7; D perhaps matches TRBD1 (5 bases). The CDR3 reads CASSTTGQVNYEQYF. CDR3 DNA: TGTGCCAGCAGTACAACAGGACAAGTAAACTACGAGCAGTACTTC.